Following are 14 T cell receptor beta chains from one sample sequenced in a study of control samples from healthy donors and cancer patients. The method was immunoSEQ multiplex PCR; TCRdb's version includes in-frame clones alone and lacks a portion of them. This table has just under 150,000 clones, approximately 91% appearing once. Material: blood. These TCRs come from a man aged 25-45 years in good health.

Here the CDR3 reads CASRRDHTNEKLFF. The DNA for the CDR3 is TGTGCCAGCAGGAGGGACCACACTAATGAAAAACTGTTTTTT. V and J are TRBV6-5 and TRBJ1-4, with D tentatively TRBD1 (5 bases). This CDR3 is 14 amino acids long. Germline CDR1 is MNHEY and CDR2 is SVGAGI. V was cut by 6 bases and J by 2 bases, with 10 bases left in between.

The chain is built from TRBV3-1 (or the pseudogene TRBV3-2) and TRBJ1-3; D possibly corresponds to TRBD1 (5 bases). The germline V gene has CDR1 LGHDT and CDR2 YNNKEL (reference sequence). V shed 1 base and J shed 8 bases, with 12 bases lying between them. The CDR3 spans 14 residues. CDR3 residues: CASSQGARGDTIYF. The DNA of the CDR3 is TGTGCCAGCAGCCAAGGGGCTAGGGGCGACACCATATATTTT.

The chain carries TRBV3-1 (or the pseudogene TRBV3-2) and TRBJ1-5; no firm D call. Germline V lookup: CDR1 LGHDT, CDR2 YNNKEL (reference sequence). The V and J ends lost 1 base and 3 bases respectively, with 7 bases between them. The CDR3 covers 14 residues. DNA of the CDR3: TGTGCCAGCAGCCAAGGGCGGCCCAATCAGCCCCAGCATTTT. Translated: CASSQGRPNQPQHF.

V is TRBV5-1 and J is TRBJ2-2; D is possibly TRBD1 (6 bases). The CDR3 extends over 12 amino acids. V was pared by 6 bases and J by 5 bases, with 8 bases between. The germline gives CDR1 SGHRS, CDR2 YFSETQ. CDR3 protein: CASKQGTGELFF. CDR3 nucleotide sequence: TGCGCCAGCAAACAGGGTACCGGGGAGCTGTTTTTT.

This clone was observed once. The CDR3 DNA reads TGTGCCAGCAGCTTAAAGGGCTCTAGCGGGCCCTTCACGGGGGAGCAGTACTTC. Encoded protein: CASSLKGSSGPFTGEQYF. The chain is built from TRBV7-8 and TRBJ2-7; TRBD2 aligns across 8 bases. This CDR3 has 18 amino acids. Germline lookup yields CDR1 SGHVS and CDR2 FQNEAQ. The J segment lost 7 bases and the V segment lost 2 bases, leaving 19 bases of the junction unmatched.

The CDR3 here is CASRGIAGGKNIQYF. CDR3 nucleotides: TGTGCCAGCAGGGGGATAGCGGGGGGAAAAAACATTCAGTACTTC. The gene calls are TRBV28 and TRBJ2-4; 10 positions match TRBD2. Trimming at V came to 6 bases and at J to 4 bases, leaving 6 bases not matched to a gene. CDR3 length equals 15 residues. The germline CDR1 and CDR2 sequences are MDHEN and SYDVKM. The whole variable domain, remainder taken from reference TRBV28 and TRBJ2-4, is DVKVTQSSRYLVKRTGEKVFLECVQDMDHENMFWYRQDPGLGLRLIYFSYDVKMKEKGDIPEGYSVSREKKERFSLILESASTNQTSMYLCASRGIAGGKNIQYFGAGTRLSVL.

V and J are TRBV6-5 and TRBJ2-3; TRBD2 matches 10 bases. The junction had 6 bases not matched to a gene; V was cut back by 6 bases and J by 3 bases. The CDR3 length is 15 residues. CDR1 and CDR2 from the germline V gene are MNHEY and SVGAGI. Here the CDR3 reads CASRGLAEGTDTQYF. The CDR3 nucleotides are TGTGCCAGCAGAGGACTAGCGGAGGGGACAGATACGCAGTATTTT.

In its sample, this clone was seen once. The chain uses TRBV21-1 and TRBJ1-2. TRBV21-1 is noted as a pseudogene. This CDR3 is built from 10 residues. The CDR3 sequence: CASTNYGYTF. Written as DNA, the CDR3 is TGTGCCAGCACCAACTATGGCTACACCTTC.

This chain joins TRBV2 and TRBJ2-7; 9 bases match TRBD1. The CDR3 contains 17 residues. The trim removed 1 base at V and 4 bases at J, leaving 11 bases unmatched. Germline V lookup: CDR1 SNHLY, CDR2 FYNNEI. The CDR3 coding sequence is TGTGCCAGCAGTGAAGTCGGAGGGGACAGGGCAAGATACGAGCAGTACTTC. Protein product: CASSEVGGDRARYEQYF.

The chain recombines TRBV25-1 with TRBJ2-4, with D perhaps TRBD1 or TRBD2 (5 bases each). V lost 3 bases, J lost 0 bases, and 9 bases lay in between. CDR1 and CDR2 (germline): MGHDK, SYGVNS. The CDR3 is made up of 15 amino acids. CDR3 bases: TGTGCCAGCAGTGATGGGGACGGAGCCAAAAACATTCAGTACTTC. Translating it yields CASSDGDGAKNIQYF.

Comment on this clone: Different DNA sequences within this sample yield the same CDR3. The chain carries TRBV19 and TRBJ2-7, with TRBD1 as a possible D gene (5 bases). CDR1 is LNHDA, CDR2 SQIVND, per germline (reference sequence). This CDR3 spans 13 amino acids. V lost 3 bases and J 2 bases, leaving 8 bases between the germline ends. The DNA of the CDR3 is TGTGCCAGTAGTATTCAGGGTCCCTACGAGCAGTACTTC. Translation: CASSIQGPYEQYF. The whole variable domain, remainder taken from reference TRBV19 and TRBJ2-7, is DGGITQSPKYLFRKEGQNVTLSCEQNLNHDAMYWYRQDPGQGLRLIYYSQIVNDFQKGDIAEGYSVSREKKESFPLTVTSAQKNPTAFYLCASSIQGPYEQYFGPGTRLTVT.

The CDR3 nucleotides read TGTGCCAGCAGCTCAATACAGAGTTTCACCTACGAGCAGTACTTC. This encodes CASSSIQSFTYEQYF. This chain joins TRBV5-6 and TRBJ2-7; D gene unclear. CDR1 and CDR2 from the germline V gene are SGHDT and YYEEEE. The CDR3 extends over 15 amino acids. Trimming took off 3 bases at V and 2 bases at J, with 15 bases between the two ends.

The chain has TRBV12-5 and TRBJ1-5; unclear D gene. Germline CDR1 LGHNT, CDR2 FRNRAP. V was cut by 1 base and J by 4 bases, with 5 bases left in between. The CDR3 is made up of 13 amino acids. This CDR3 is CASGLASNQPQHF. In DNA form, the CDR3 reads TGTGCTAGTGGTTTGGCCTCAAATCAGCCCCAGCATTTT.

The chain carries TRBV27 and TRBJ2-1, with 8 bases identical to TRBD2. The length of the CDR3 is 17 residues. Germline assignment: CDR1 MNHEY and CDR2 SMNVEV (reference sequence). V lost 2 bases and J lost 8; bases outside the gene matches: 14. The CDR3: CASSLPPRGGGLDEQFF. CDR3 nucleotides: TGTGCCAGCAGTTTACCCCCACGGGGCGGGGGGCTTGATGAGCAGTTCTTC.